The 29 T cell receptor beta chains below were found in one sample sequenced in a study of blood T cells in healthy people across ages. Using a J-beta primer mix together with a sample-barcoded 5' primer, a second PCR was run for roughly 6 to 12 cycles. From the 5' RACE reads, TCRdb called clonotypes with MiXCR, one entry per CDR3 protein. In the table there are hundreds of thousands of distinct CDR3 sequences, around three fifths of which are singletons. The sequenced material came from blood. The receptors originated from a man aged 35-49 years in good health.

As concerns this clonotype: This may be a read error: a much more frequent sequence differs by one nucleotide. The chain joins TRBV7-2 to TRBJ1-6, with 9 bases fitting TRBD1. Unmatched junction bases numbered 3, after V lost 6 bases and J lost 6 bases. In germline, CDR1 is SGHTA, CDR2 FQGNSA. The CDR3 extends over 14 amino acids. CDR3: CASRPGQGNSPLHF. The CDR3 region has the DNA TGTGCCAGCAGACCGGGACAGGGTAATTCACCCCTCCACTTT. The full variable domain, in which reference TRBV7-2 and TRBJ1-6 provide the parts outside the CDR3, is GAGVSQSPSNKVTEKGKDVELRCDPISGHTALYWYRQSLGQGLEFLIYFQGNSAPDKSGLPSDRFSAERTGGSVSTLTIQRTQQEDSAVYLCASRPGQGNSPLHFGNGTRLTVT.

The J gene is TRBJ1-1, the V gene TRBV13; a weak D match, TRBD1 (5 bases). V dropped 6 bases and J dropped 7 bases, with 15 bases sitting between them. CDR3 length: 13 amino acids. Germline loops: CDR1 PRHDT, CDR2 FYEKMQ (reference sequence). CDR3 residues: CASRLGTTREAFF. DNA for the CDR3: TGTGCCAGCAGGCTAGGGACCACACGTGAAGCTTTCTTT.

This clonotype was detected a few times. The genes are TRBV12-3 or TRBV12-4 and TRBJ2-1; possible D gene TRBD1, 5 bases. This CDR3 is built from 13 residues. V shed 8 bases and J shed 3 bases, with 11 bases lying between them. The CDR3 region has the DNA TGTGCCAGCCGACAGAAAGTCTACAATGAGCAGTTCTTC. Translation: CASRQKVYNEQFF.

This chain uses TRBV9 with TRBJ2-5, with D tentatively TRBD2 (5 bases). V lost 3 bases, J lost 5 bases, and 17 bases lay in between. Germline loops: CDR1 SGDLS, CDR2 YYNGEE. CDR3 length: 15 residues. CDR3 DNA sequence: TGTGCCAGCAGCGGAATCGGGATACGTGGGGAGACCCAGTACTTC. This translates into CASSGIGIRGETQYF.

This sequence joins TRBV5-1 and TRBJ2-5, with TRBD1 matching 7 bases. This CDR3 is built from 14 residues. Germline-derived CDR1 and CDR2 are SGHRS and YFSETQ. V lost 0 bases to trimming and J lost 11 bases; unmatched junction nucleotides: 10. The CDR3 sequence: CASSLGISGQEQYF. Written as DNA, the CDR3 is TGCGCCAGCAGCTTGGGGATCTCAGGACAGGAGCAGTACTTC.

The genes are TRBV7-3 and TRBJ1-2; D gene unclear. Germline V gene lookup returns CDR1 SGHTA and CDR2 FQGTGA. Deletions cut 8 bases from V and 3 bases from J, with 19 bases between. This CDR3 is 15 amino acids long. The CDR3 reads CASRYAVTADYGYTF. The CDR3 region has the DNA TGTGCCAGCCGTTACGCAGTGACCGCTGACTATGGCTACACCTTC. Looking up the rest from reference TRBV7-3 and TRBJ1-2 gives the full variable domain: GAGVSQTPSNKVTEKGKYVELRCDPISGHTALYWYRQSLGQGPEFLIYFQGTGAADDSGLPNDRFFAVRPEGSVSTLKIQRTERGDSAVYLCASRYAVTADYGYTFGSGTRLTVV.

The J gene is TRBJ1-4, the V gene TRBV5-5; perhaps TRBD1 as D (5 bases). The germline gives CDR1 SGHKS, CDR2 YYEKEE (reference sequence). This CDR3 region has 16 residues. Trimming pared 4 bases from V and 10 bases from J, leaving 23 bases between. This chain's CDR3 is CASSPTDRGGFAKLFF. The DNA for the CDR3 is TGTGCCAGCAGCCCGACGGACCGGGGGGGGTTTGCAAAACTGTTTTTT.

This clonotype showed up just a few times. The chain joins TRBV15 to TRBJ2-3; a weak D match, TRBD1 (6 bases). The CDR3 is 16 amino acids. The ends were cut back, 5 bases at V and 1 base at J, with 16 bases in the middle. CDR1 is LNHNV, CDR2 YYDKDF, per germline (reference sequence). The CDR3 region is CATSLRRGGGTDTQYF. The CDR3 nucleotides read TGTGCCACCAGCTTAAGGCGAGGGGGTGGCACAGATACGCAGTATTTT.

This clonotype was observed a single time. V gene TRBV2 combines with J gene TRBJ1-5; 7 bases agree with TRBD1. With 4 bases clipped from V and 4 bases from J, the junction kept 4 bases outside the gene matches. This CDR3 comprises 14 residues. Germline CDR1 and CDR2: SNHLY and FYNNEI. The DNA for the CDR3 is TGTGCCAGCAGTGCACAGGGGCCGAATCAGCCCCAGCATTTT. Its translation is CASSAQGPNQPQHF.

This CDR3 reads CAISADSPAAFF. The CDR3 coding sequence is TGTGCCATCAGTGCGGACAGTCCCGCAGCTTTCTTT. The chain links TRBV10-3 to TRBJ1-1; D is perhaps TRBD1 (6 bases). V was pared by 4 bases and J by 10 bases, with 13 bases between. This CDR3 contains 12 residues. Germline V gives CDR1 ENHRY, CDR2 SYGVKD.

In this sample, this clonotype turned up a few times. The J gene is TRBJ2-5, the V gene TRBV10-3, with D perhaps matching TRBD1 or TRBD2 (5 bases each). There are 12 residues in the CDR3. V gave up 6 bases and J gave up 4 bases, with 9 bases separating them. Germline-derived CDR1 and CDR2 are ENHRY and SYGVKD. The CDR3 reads CAISGAPETQYF. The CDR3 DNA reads TGTGCCATCAGCGGGGCCCCAGAGACCCAGTACTTC.

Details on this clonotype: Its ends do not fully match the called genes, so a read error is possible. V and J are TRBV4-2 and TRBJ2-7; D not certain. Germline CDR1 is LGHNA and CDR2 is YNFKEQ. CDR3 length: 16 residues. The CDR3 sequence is CVSSQGGSGAVYEQYF. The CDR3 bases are TGTGTCAGCAGCCAAGGCGGATCTGGCGCGGTATACGAGCAGTACTTC.

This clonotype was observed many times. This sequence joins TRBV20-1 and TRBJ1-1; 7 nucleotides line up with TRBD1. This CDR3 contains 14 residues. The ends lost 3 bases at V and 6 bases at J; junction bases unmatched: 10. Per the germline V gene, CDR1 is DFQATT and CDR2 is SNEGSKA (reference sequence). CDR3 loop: CSASSDREMSEAFF. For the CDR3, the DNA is TGCAGTGCTAGTTCCGACAGGGAGATGTCTGAAGCTTTCTTT.

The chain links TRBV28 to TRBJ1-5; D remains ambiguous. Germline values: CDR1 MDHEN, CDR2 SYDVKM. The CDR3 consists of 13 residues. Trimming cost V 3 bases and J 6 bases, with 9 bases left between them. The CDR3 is CASSFVMRQPQHF. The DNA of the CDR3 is TGTGCCAGCAGTTTTGTAATGCGTCAGCCCCAGCATTTT.

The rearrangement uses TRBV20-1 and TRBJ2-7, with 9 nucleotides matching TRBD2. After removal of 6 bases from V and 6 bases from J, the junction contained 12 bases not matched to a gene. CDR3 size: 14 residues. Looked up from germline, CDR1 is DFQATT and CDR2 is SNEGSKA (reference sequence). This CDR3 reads CSAFGLAQTGEQYF. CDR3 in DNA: TGCAGTGCGTTCGGACTAGCGCAGACCGGCGAGCAGTACTTC.

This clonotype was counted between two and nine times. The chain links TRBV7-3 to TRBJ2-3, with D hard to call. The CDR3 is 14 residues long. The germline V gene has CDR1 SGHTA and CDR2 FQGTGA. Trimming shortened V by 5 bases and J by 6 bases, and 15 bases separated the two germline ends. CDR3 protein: CASSPSHSTDTQYF. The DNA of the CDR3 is TGTGCCAGCAGCCCGTCCCACTCCACTGATACGCAGTATTTT.

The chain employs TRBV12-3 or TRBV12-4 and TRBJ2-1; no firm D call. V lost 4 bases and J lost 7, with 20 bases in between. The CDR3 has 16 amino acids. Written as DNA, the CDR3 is TGTGCCAGCAGTTACCCTGACAAGGAGCCGGGTAATGAGCAGTTCTTC. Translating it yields CASSYPDKEPGNEQFF.

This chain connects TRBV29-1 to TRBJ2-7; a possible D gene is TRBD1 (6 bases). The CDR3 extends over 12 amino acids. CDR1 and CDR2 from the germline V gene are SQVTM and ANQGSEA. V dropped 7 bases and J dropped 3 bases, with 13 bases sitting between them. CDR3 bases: TGCAGCGCACGTACACAGGGCTACGAGCAGTACTTC. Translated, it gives CSARTQGYEQYF.

In nucleotides, the CDR3 is TGCGCCAGCAGCCCAACAGGATCGTCGGAAGTGTACTTC. Translation gives CASSPTGSSEVYF. The chain links TRBV4-3 to TRBJ2-4; tentatively, D is TRBD1 (5 bases). CDR1 and CDR2 (germline): LGHNA, YSLEER. CDR3 length: 13 amino acids. V shed 4 bases and J shed 15 bases, with 19 bases lying between them.

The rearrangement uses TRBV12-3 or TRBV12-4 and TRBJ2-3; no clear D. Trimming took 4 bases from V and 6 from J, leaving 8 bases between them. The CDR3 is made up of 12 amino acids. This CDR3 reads CASSYRWDTQYF. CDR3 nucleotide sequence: TGTGCCAGCAGTTACCGATGGGATACGCAGTATTTT.

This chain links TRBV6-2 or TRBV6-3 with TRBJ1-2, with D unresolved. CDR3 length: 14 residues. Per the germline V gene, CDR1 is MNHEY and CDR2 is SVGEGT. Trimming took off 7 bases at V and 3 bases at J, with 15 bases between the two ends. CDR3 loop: CASKDSGADYGYTF. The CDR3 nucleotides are TGTGCCAGCAAAGATAGTGGTGCGGACTATGGCTACACCTTC.

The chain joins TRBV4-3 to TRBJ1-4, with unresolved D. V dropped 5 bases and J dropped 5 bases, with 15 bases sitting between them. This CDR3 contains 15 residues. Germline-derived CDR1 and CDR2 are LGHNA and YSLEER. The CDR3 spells CASSTQLMGNEKLFF. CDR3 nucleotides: TGCGCCAGCAGCACACAGCTCATGGGGAATGAAAAACTGTTTTTT.

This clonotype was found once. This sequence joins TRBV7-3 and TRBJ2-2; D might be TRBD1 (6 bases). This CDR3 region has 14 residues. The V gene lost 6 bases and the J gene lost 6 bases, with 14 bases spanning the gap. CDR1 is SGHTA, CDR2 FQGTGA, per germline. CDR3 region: CASSRIQGPGELFF. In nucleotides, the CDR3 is TGTGCCAGCAGTCGGATACAGGGCCCCGGGGAGCTGTTTTTT.

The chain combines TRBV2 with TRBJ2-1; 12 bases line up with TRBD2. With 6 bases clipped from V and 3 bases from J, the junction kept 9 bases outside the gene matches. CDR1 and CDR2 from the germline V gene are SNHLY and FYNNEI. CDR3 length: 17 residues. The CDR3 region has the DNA TGTGCCAGCAGCAAATACCGGACTAGCGGGGACTACAATGAGCAGTTCTTC. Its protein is CASSKYRTSGDYNEQFF. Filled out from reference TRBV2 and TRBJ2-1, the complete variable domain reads EPEVTQTPSHQVTQMGQEVILRCVPISNHLYFYWYRQILGQKVEFLVSFYNNEISEKSEIFDDQFSVERPDGSNFTLKIRSTKLEDSAMYFCASSKYRTSGDYNEQFFGPGTRLTVL.

The CDR3 nucleotides are TGTGCCAGCAGGGACACCGGCACAGATACGCAGTATTTT. Translation gives CASRDTGTDTQYF. The chain has TRBV6-1 and TRBJ2-3; tentative D call: TRBD1 (5 bases). The CDR3 has 13 amino acids. Germline assignment: CDR1 MNHNS and CDR2 SASEGT. V was cut by 6 bases and J by 1 base, with 8 bases left in between.

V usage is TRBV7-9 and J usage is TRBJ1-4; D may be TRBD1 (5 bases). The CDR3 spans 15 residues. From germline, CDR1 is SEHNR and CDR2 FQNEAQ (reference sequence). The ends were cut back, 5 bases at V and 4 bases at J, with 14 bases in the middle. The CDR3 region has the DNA TGTGCCAGCAGCCCGAGGGACTGGATTAATGAAAAACTGTTTTTT. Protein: CASSPRDWINEKLFF. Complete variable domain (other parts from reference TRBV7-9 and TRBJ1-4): DTGVSQNPRHKITKRGQNVTFRCDPISEHNRLYWYRQTLGQGPEFLTYFQNEAQLEKSRLLSDRFSAERPKGSFSTLEIQRTEQGDSAMYLCASSPRDWINEKLFFGSGTQLSVL.

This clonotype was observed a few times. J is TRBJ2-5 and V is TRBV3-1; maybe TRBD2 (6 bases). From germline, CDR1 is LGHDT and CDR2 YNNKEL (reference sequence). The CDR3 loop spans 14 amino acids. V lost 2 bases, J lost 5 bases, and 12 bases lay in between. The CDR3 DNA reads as TGTGCCAGCAGCCAACGCGGGGCGGTTGAGACCCAGTACTTC. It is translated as CASSQRGAVETQYF.

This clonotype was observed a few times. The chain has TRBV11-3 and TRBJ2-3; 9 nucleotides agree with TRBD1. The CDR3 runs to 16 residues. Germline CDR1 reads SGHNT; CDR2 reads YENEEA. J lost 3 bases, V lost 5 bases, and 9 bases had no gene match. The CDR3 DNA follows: TGTGCCAGCAGCCCTCCCCGGGACAGGGCAACAGATACGCAGTATTTT. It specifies CASSPPRDRATDTQYF.

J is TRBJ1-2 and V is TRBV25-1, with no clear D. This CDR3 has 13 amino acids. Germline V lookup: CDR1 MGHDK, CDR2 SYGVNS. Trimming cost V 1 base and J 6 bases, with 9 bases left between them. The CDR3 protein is CASSESGRDGYTF. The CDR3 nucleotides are TGTGCCAGCAGTGAATCTGGCAGAGATGGCTACACCTTC.